Following are 29 T cell receptor beta chains from one sample sequenced in a study of blood T cell repertoires in COVID-19. Clones were sequenced by immunoSEQ multiplex PCR, and TCRdb holds only the in-frame ones, with some missing. The sample has about 210,000 clones; 85% to 90% are singletons. Sequencing was carried out using peripheral blood. Every receptor here comes from a man aged 60 to 75 with acute or convalescent COVID-19.

V gene TRBV27 combines with J gene TRBJ1-4; D is unclear. The CDR3 spans 15 residues. Looked up from germline, CDR1 is MNHEY and CDR2 is SMNVEV (reference sequence). Trimming removed 5 bases at V and 0 bases at J, with 10 bases between. CDR3 in DNA: TGTGCCAGCAGTCCTGACGGAGCAACTAATGAAAAACTGTTTTTT. Translated, it gives CASSPDGATNEKLFF.

The gene calls are TRBV27 and TRBJ1-6; no definite D call. Trimming removed 7 bases at V and 5 bases at J, with 6 bases between. Looked up from germline, CDR1 is MNHEY and CDR2 is SMNVEV (reference sequence). This CDR3 comprises 12 residues. CDR3 sequence (DNA): TGTGCCAGCAAACAGAATAATTCACCCCTCCACTTT. This gives the protein CASKQNNSPLHF.

The chain employs TRBV11-3 and TRBJ1-1; perhaps TRBD1 as D (5 bases). CDR1 is SGHNT, CDR2 YENEEA, per germline. Trimming left V 3 bases short and J 7 bases short, with 12 bases between. CDR3 size: 13 residues. CDR3: CASSLEGSREAFF. The CDR3 region has the DNA TGTGCCAGCAGCTTGGAGGGGTCCCGTGAAGCTTTCTTT.

This chain uses TRBV5-4 with TRBJ2-7, with D maybe TRBD2 (6 bases). Germline V lookup: CDR1 SGHNT, CDR2 YYREEE (reference sequence). The CDR3 is made up of 16 amino acids. Trimming took off 4 bases at V and 2 bases at J, with 19 bases between the two ends. As DNA, the CDR3 is TGTGCCAGCAGCGGAACTCGGTGGGGGGATCCCTACGAGCAGTACTTC. It is translated as CASSGTRWGDPYEQYF.

The V and J genes are TRBV7-3 and TRBJ2-3, with 9 bases aligning to TRBD2. The CDR3 length is 15 residues. J lost 6 bases, V lost 5 bases, and 9 bases had no gene match. CDR1 is SGHTA, CDR2 FQGTGA, per germline. In nucleotides, the CDR3 is TGTGCCAGCAGCAACCTTCTAGCGGGGCCGGATACGCAGTATTTT. This translates into CASSNLLAGPDTQYF. Using reference TRBV7-3 and TRBJ2-3 for the parts outside the CDR3, the full variable domain is GAGVSQTPSNKVTEKGKYVELRCDPISGHTALYWYRQSLGQGPEFLIYFQGTGAADDSGLPNDRFFAVRPEGSVSTLKIQRTERGDSAVYLCASSNLLAGPDTQYFGPGTRLTVL.

This clone appeared a few times. The chain recombines TRBV5-3 with TRBJ2-3; 9 bases fit TRBD1. TRBV5-3 counts as an open reading frame of uncertain function. This CDR3 contains 16 residues. The V and J ends lost 2 bases and 6 bases, in that order; junction bases with no gene match: 10. Here the CDR3 DNA reads TGTGCCAGAAGCTTCCCTCGACAGGGGGTTGGGGATACGCAGTATTTT. It encodes CARSFPRQGVGDTQYF.

The rearrangement joins TRBV27 to TRBJ1-5; the match to TRBD1 covers 7 bases. V was clipped by 5 bases and J by 0 bases; unmatched bases: 7. CDR3 size: 16 residues. Germline loops: CDR1 MNHEY, CDR2 SMNVEV (reference sequence). CDR3 bases: TGTGCCAGCAGTCAAGGGGGCGGTTATAGCAATCAGCCCCAGCATTTT. Translating it yields CASSQGGGYSNQPQHF.

The chain couples TRBV30 to TRBJ1-3; D uncertain. This CDR3 is 15 amino acids long. Per germline, CDR1 GTSNPN and CDR2 SVGIG (reference sequence). V was pared by 1 base and J by 4 bases, with 14 bases between. The DNA of the CDR3 is TGTGCCTGGAGTGGACATCGTCTCGCCGGAAACACCATATATTTT. This gives the protein CAWSGHRLAGNTIYF.

This clone was observed a few times. The DNA of the CDR3 is TGTGCCAGCCGACAGGGCTGGACTGAAGCTTTCTTT. Translated: CASRQGWTEAFF. The chain employs TRBV14 and TRBJ1-1; 7 bases match TRBD1. V dropped 8 bases and J dropped 5; count of bases not matched to a gene: 5. The CDR3 spans 12 residues. The germline V gene has CDR1 SGHDN and CDR2 FVKESK. Together with reference TRBV14 and TRBJ1-1, the CDR3 gives the full variable domain: EAGVTQFPSHSVIEKGQTVTLRCDPISGHDNLYWYRRVMGKEIKFLLHFVKESKQDESGMPNNRFLAERTGGTYSTLKVQPAELEDSGVYFCASRQGWTEAFFGQGTRLTVV.

There are many counts of this clone. The rearrangement uses TRBV3-1 (or the pseudogene TRBV3-2) and TRBJ2-1; 14 bases map to TRBD2. The V gene end was trimmed by 6 bases and the J gene end by 10 bases; junction bases not matched to a gene: 11. CDR3 length: 16 residues. Germline V lookup: CDR1 LGHDT, CDR2 YNNKEL (reference sequence). The CDR3 DNA follows: TGTGCCAGCAGTCCTGGACTAGCGGGGGGCCGGAAAGAGCAGTTCTTC. Its protein product is CASSPGLAGGRKEQFF.

The chain recombines TRBV14 with TRBJ2-2, with a possible D match to TRBD2 (6 bases). This CDR3 has 13 residues. Trimming stripped 4 bases from V and 6 bases from J, with 9 bases between. The germline CDR1 and CDR2 sequences are SGHDN and FVKESK. This chain's CDR3 is CASSRGGSGELFF. The CDR3 coding sequence is TGTGCCAGCAGCCGGGGAGGATCCGGGGAGCTGTTTTTT.

This clone was detected only once. The CDR3 DNA reads TGTGCCAGCAGCGTAGGCGGGACAGCCATCTACGAGCAGTACTTC. Protein: CASSVGGTAIYEQYF. The chain joins TRBV9 to TRBJ2-7, with D perhaps matching TRBD1 (7 bases). V was cut by 0 bases and J by 3 bases, with 13 bases left in between. Per germline, CDR1 SGDLS and CDR2 YYNGEE. CDR3 length: 15 residues. Filled out from reference TRBV9 and TRBJ2-7, the complete variable domain reads DSGVTQTPKHLITATGQRVTLRCSPRSGDLSVYWYQQSLDQGLQFLIQYYNGEERAKGNILERFSAQQFPDLHSELNLSSLELGDSALYFCASSVGGTAIYEQYFGPGTRLTVT.

V is TRBV5-1 and J is TRBJ1-1; 11 nucleotides agree with TRBD1. With 4 bases clipped from V and 5 bases from J, the junction kept 4 bases outside the gene matches. The CDR3 has 14 residues. Germline loops: CDR1 SGHRS, CDR2 YFSETQ. CDR3 amino acids: CASSLGTGGTEAFF. The CDR3 DNA sequence: TGCGCCAGCAGCCTCGGGACAGGGGGTACTGAAGCTTTCTTT.

This clone was found a few times. The rearrangement joins TRBV19 to TRBJ2-2, with 8 bases that match TRBD1. This CDR3 has 13 amino acids. The J segment lost 2 bases and the V segment lost 8 bases, leaving 1 base of the junction unmatched. Germline values: CDR1 LNHDA, CDR2 SQIVND (reference sequence). CDR3 protein: CASGQGNTGELFF. The CDR3 region has the DNA TGTGCCAGTGGACAGGGTAACACCGGGGAGCTGTTTTTT.

In its sample, this clone was seen once. This rearrangement joins TRBV7-6 to TRBJ2-5; a weak D match, TRBD2 (6 bases). Germline values: CDR1 SGHVS, CDR2 FNYEAQ. CDR3 length: 15 residues. The V gene lost 3 bases and the J gene lost 1 base, with 12 bases spanning the gap. Written as DNA, the CDR3 is TGTGCCAGCAGCTTTGGGGGGTCTGCCCAAGAGACCCAGTACTTC. Protein product: CASSFGGSAQETQYF.

V usage is TRBV6-5 and J usage is TRBJ1-1; possible D gene TRBD1, 5 bases. Per germline, CDR1 MNHEY and CDR2 SVGAGI. The CDR3 is made up of 15 amino acids. V was cut by 5 bases and J by 3 bases, with 16 bases left in between. The CDR3 DNA is TGTGCCAGCAGTCCCCGGACACTGATGGACACTGAAGCTTTCTTT. Its translation is CASSPRTLMDTEAFF.

The rearrangement uses TRBV7-2 and TRBJ1-3; TRBD1 agrees at 9 bases. The CDR3 loop spans 15 amino acids. V trimming: 5 bases; J trimming: 1 base; junction bases outside the gene matches: 3. Germline CDR1 SGHTA, CDR2 FQGNSA. The CDR3 nucleotides are TGTGCCAGCAGCCGGGACAGGGTATCTGGAAACACCATATATTTT. It is translated as CASSRDRVSGNTIYF.

CDR3 residues: CASSPTGSEKLFF. CDR3 DNA sequence: TGTGCCAGCAGCCCCACTGGGAGTGAAAAACTGTTTTTT. This chain joins TRBV7-2 and TRBJ1-4; D is undetermined. The germline V gene encodes CDR1 SGHTA and CDR2 FQGNSA. Deletions cut 5 bases from V and 7 bases from J, with 11 bases between. This CDR3 has 13 amino acids.

This chain joins TRBV4-1 and TRBJ1-2, with D perhaps TRBD1 (6 bases). Germline V gene data show CDR1 as MGHRA and CDR2 as YSYEKL. Trimming stripped 0 bases from V and 6 bases from J, with 17 bases between. CDR3 length: 16 residues. CDR3 DNA: TGCGCCAGCAGCCAAGAGCTGGCCAGGGGATCCAATGGCTACACCTTC. Protein: CASSQELARGSNGYTF.

V usage is TRBV19 and J usage is TRBJ2-7, with TRBD2 identical over 7 bases. The CDR3 runs to 12 residues. The ends lost 4 bases at V and 7 bases at J; junction bases unmatched: 4. CDR1 is LNHDA and CDR2 is SQIVND in the germline V gene (reference sequence). DNA of the CDR3: TGTGCCAGTAGTACCCCGGGAGGAGAGCAGTACTTC. Its protein is CASSTPGGEQYF. The variable domain in full, completed from reference TRBV19 and TRBJ2-7, reads DGGITQSPKYLFRKEGQNVTLSCEQNLNHDAMYWYRQDPGQGLRLIYYSQIVNDFQKGDIAEGYSVSREKKESFPLTVTSAQKNPTAFYLCASSTPGGEQYFGPGTRLTVT.

The V call is TRBV28, the J call TRBJ1-2; 9 bases match TRBD1. This CDR3 contains 15 residues. J lost 6 bases, V lost 4 bases, and 9 bases had no gene match. Germline lookup yields CDR1 MDHEN and CDR2 SYDVKM. CDR3: CASSSSGQGGDGYTF. The CDR3 DNA is TGTGCCAGCAGTTCCTCGGGACAGGGAGGGGATGGCTACACCTTC.

The J gene is TRBJ2-6, the V gene TRBV28; TRBD1 matches at 9 bases. The CDR3 has 16 amino acids. Germline trimming cut 7 bases from V and 0 bases from J; bases unmatched to any gene: 4. Germline-derived CDR1 and CDR2 are MDHEN and SYDVKM. The CDR3 loop reads CASKGTGFSGANVLTF. Here the CDR3 DNA reads TGTGCCAGCAAGGGGACAGGGTTCTCTGGGGCCAACGTCCTGACTTTC.

The rearrangement joins TRBV24-1 to TRBJ1-5; D uncertain. V shed 1 base and J shed 0 bases, with 12 bases lying between them. The CDR3 spans 17 residues. The V gene's germline CDR1 is KGHDR and CDR2 SFDVKD. CDR3 sequence reads: CATSDFAGEYSNQPQHF. The CDR3 region has the DNA TGTGCCACCAGTGATTTTGCGGGAGAGTATAGCAATCAGCCCCAGCATTTT.

This clone was detected ten times or more. V usage is TRBV7-9 and J usage is TRBJ2-7, with TRBD2 identical over 7 bases. V was clipped by 1 base and J by 0 bases; unmatched bases: 3. CDR1 is SEHNR and CDR2 is FQNEAQ in the germline V gene (reference sequence). The CDR3 sequence is 15 residues long. Here the CDR3 reads CASSLDSSGSYEQYF. The CDR3 nucleotides read TGTGCCAGCAGCTTAGATTCTAGCGGCTCCTACGAGCAGTACTTC.

The J gene is TRBJ2-7, the V gene TRBV6-5, with D perhaps TRBD1 (6 bases). The CDR3 runs 11 residues. Germline assignment: CDR1 MNHEY and CDR2 SVGAGI. Trimming took 7 bases from V and 6 from J, leaving 10 bases between them. This chain's CDR3 is CASTLGGEQYF. DNA for the CDR3: TGTGCCAGCACCCTAGGGGGCGAGCAGTACTTC.

The chain is built from TRBV4-1 and TRBJ1-1, with 11 bases identical to TRBD1. The V segment lost 0 bases and the J segment 4 bases; nucleotides outside the gene matches: 4. Germline V CDR1 and CDR2: MGHRA, YSYEKL. The CDR3 is 16 amino acids. The chain's CDR3 is CASSQDPGTGGTEAFF. The CDR3 nucleotides read TGCGCCAGCAGCCAAGACCCCGGGACAGGGGGCACTGAAGCTTTCTTT.

The J gene is TRBJ2-2, the V gene TRBV18; TRBD1 agrees at 10 bases. The J segment lost 4 bases and the V segment lost 2 bases, leaving 13 bases of the junction unmatched. CDR1 is KGHSH, CDR2 LQKENI, per germline. CDR3 length: 19 residues. The CDR3 DNA is TGTGCCAGCTCACCAAAACGAGGGACAGGGGCCGGTCTCACCGGGGAGCTGTTTTTT. Protein sequence: CASSPKRGTGAGLTGELFF.

CDR3 DNA: TGCGCCAGCAGTCAGATCTCGGGACAGGGAGCCCACGAGCAGTACTTC. This encodes CASSQISGQGAHEQYF. The chain employs TRBV23-1 and TRBJ2-7; 9 positions agree with TRBD1. TRBV23-1 is annotated as an ORF whose role is uncertain. Trimming cost V 3 bases and J 5 bases; bases outside gene matches: 11. This CDR3 spans 16 amino acids.

The CDR3 sequence is CASKTGGHEQYF. CDR3 coding DNA: TGTGCCAGCAAGACAGGGGGCCACGAGCAGTACTTC. This chain connects TRBV6-5 to TRBJ2-7; 10 bases are shared with TRBD1. Looked up from germline, CDR1 is MNHEY and CDR2 is SVGAGI. This CDR3 spans 12 amino acids. J lost 5 bases, V lost 7 bases, and 2 bases had no gene match.